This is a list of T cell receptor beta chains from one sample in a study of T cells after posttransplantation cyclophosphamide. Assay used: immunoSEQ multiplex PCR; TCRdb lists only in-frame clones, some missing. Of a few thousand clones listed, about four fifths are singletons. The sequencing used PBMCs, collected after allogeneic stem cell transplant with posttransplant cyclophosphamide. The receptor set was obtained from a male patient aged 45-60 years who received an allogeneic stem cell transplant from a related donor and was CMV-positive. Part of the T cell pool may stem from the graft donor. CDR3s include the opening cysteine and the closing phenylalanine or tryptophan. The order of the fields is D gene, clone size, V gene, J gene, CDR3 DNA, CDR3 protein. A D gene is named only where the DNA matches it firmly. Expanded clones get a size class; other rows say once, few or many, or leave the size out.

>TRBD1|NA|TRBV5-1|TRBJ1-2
TGCGCCAGCAGCTTACCGGACAGGGCCCGAAAAGGAGGCTACACCTTC
CASSLPDRARKGGYTF
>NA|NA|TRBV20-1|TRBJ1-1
TGCAGTGCTAGGACAGCCATGAAAGCTTTCTTT
CSARTAMKAFF
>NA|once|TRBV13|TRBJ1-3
TGTGCCAGCAGCTTAAAAGGAGCCCATCCTGGAAACACCATATATTTT
CASSLKGAHPGNTIYF
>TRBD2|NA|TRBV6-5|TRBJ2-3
TGTGCCAGCAGTGGACTAGCGGTGCTTGCTACGCAGTATTTT
CASSGLAVLATQYF
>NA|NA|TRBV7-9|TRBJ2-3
TGTGCCAGCAGCTTCGTAGTTGTGGATACGCAGTATTTT
CASSFVVVDTQYF
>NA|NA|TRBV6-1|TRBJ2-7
TGTGCCAGCACCTCGCCAGGTTCCTACGAGCAGTACTTC
CASTSPGSYEQYF
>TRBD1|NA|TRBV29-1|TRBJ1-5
TGCAGCGTTTCTACCGGGACAGGGTCTCCCCAGCCCCAGCATTTT
CSVSTGTGSPQPQHF
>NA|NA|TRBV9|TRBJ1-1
TGTGCCAGCAGCGGCGTCCCAAACACTGAAGCTTTCTTT
CASSGVPNTEAFF
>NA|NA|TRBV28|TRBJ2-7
TGTGCCAGCAGTTTGTCCAGTGAGCAGTACTTC
CASSLSSEQYF
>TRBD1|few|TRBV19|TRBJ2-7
TGTGCCAGTAGGGAGAATGGACAGGGGAGTGTGTACGAGCAGTACTTC
CASRENGQGSVYEQYF
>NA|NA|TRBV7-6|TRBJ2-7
TGTGCCAGCAGCTTAACAGGGAGCTCCTACGAGCAGTACTTC
CASSLTGSSYEQYF
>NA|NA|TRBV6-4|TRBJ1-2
TGTGCCAGCAGCGCCCAGGAGGGGAACTATGGCTACACCTTC
CASSAQEGNYGYTF
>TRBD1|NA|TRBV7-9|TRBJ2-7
TGTGCCAGCAGCGCCCGGACAGGGTCGGTCGAGCAGTACTTC
CASSARTGSVEQYF
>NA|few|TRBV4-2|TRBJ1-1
TGTGCCAGCAGCCAAGGGTTAGGGGTCGCTGAAGCTTTCTTT
CASSQGLGVAEAFF
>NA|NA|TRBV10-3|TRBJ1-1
TGTGCCATCAGTGAAGAGGGAGAAGCTTTCTTT
CAISEEGEAFF
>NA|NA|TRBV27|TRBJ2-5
TGTGCCAGCAGTTCCTGGGACACACAAGAGACCCAGTACTTC
CASSSWDTQETQYF
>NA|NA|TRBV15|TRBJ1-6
TGTGCCACCCACGGGGAAAATTCACCCCTCCACTTT
CATHGENSPLHF
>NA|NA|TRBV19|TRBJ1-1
TGTGCCAGTAGTATGTCGTCCTATCAACTCAAAGAGAGAGTTGAAGCTTTCTTT
CASSMSSYQLKERVEAFF
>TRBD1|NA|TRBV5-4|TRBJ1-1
TGTGCCAGCAGCCCACAGGGGATGGGGACTGAAGCTTTCTTT
CASSPQGMGTEAFF
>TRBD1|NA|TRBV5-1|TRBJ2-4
TGCGCCAGCAGCTGGGGACAGGGAGCCAAAAACATTCAGTACTTC
CASSWGQGAKNIQYF
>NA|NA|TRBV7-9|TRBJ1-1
TGTGCCAGCAGCTACCGGACAGCGAACACTGAAGCTTTCTTT
CASSYRTANTEAFF
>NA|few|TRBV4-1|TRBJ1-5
TGCGCCAGCAGCCTTCAATGGGGCCCAAATCAGCCCCAGCATTTT
CASSLQWGPNQPQHF
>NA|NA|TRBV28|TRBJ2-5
TGTGCCAGCGTGGGGCGTAGTCAGTACTTC
CASVGRSQYF
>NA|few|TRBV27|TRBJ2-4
TGTGCCAGCAGTTCCCCGGGACTGGGCTATGCCAAAAACATTCAGTACTTC
CASSSPGLGYAKNIQYF
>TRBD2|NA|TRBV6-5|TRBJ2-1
TGTGCCAGCAAAACCGGGACTAGCGGGAGGAATGAGCAGTTCTTC
CASKTGTSGRNEQFF
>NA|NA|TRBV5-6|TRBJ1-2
TGTGCCAGCAGAGGAGGGGCTTACTCCAGTGGCTACACCTTC
CASRGGAYSSGYTF
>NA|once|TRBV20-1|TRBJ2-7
NA
CSVGTGTAEYF
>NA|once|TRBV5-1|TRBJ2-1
TGCGCCAGCAGCCTCAGGGTTGCAGATGAGCAGTTCTTC
CASSLRVADEQFF
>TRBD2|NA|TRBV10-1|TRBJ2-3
TGCGCCAGCACCCCCGGGACTACCCGTTGGGGTACGCAGTATTTT
CASTPGTTRWGTQYF
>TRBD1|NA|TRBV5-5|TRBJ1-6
TGTGCCAGCAGCCCCTCAGACAGGGCGGGAATTTCACCCCTCCACTTT
CASSPSDRAGISPLHF
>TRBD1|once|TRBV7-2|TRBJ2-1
TGTGCCAGCAGCTTACAGGGGGCCAATGAGCAGTTCTTC
CASSLQGANEQFF
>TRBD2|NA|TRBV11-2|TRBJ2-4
TGTGCCAGCAGCTTACAACAACTAGCGGGGAAAAACATTCAGTACTTC
CASSLQQLAGKNIQYF
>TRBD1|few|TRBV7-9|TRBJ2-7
TGTGCCAGCAGCTTCCCCGGACAGGGTAACTACGAGCAGTACTTC
CASSFPGQGNYEQYF
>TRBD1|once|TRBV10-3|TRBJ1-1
TGTGCCATCAACCTGAACAGGGGGACTGAAGCTTTCTTT
CAINLNRGTEAFF
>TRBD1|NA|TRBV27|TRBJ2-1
TGTGCCAGCAGTCCCGGGACAGGGTCTGACAATGAGCAGTTCTTC
CASSPGTGSDNEQFF
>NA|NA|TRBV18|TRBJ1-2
TGTGCCAGCTCACCCCCTAGCACCTACTATGGCTACACCTTC
CASSPPSTYYGYTF
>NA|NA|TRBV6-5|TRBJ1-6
TGTGCCAGCAAGGACACCCAGGGTTCACCCCTCCACTTT
CASKDTQGSPLHF
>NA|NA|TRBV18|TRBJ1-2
TGTGCCAGCTCACCACCTGACAGATCTTATGGCTACACCTTC
CASSPPDRSYGYTF
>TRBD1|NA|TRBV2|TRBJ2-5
TGTGCCAGCAGTGGAACTACAGGGGTCGAACTCCAAGAGACCCAGTACTTC
CASSGTTGVELQETQYF
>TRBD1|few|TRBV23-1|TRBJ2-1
TGCGCCAGCAGTCCCGGAGACAGGGACAAGTTCTTC
CASSPGDRDKFF
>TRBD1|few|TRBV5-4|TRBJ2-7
TGTGCCAGCAGCTTAGGACAGGGTGGCGACGAGCAGTACTTC
CASSLGQGGDEQYF
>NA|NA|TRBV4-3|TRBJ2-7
TGCGCCAGCAGCCAGACTTCCACCGGGGTTTTTACCTACGAGCAGTACTTC
CASSQTSTGVFTYEQYF
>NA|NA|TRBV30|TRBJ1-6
TGTGCCTGGGCGACGGAGCGCAAAGCGGCCCTCCACTTT
CAWATERKAALHF
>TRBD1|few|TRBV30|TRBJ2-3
TGTGCCTGGAGTCCCGGGACAGGGGGGTCCCCAGATACGCAGTATTTT
CAWSPGTGGSPDTQYF
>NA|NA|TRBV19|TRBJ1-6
TGTGCCAGTAGCGACAGGTCCTCCTATAATTCACCCCTCCACTTT
CASSDRSSYNSPLHF
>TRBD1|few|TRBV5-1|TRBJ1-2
TGCGCCAGCAGCCCGGGACAGATAATTAACTATGGCTACACCTTC
CASSPGQIINYGYTF
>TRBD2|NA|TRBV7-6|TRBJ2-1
TGTGCCAGCAGCCGGACTAGTTACGCTGAGCAGTTCTTC
CASSRTSYAEQFF
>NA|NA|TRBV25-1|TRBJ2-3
TGTGCCAGCAGTGAAAGCGGGACAGATACGCAGTATTTT
CASSESGTDTQYF
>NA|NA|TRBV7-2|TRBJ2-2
TGTGCCAGCAGCATCAAGCCAAACACCGGGGAGCTGTTTTTT
CASSIKPNTGELFF
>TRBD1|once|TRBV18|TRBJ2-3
TGTGCCAGCTCAGAGACAGGGCCAGATACGCAGTATTTT
CASSETGPDTQYF
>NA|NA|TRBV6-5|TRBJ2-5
TGTGCCAGCACAGGGGACCAAGAGACCCAGTACTTC
CASTGDQETQYF
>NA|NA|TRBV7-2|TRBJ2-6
TGTGCCAGCAGCCCTCAGGTAGTCTCTGGGGCCAACGTCCTGACTTTC
CASSPQVVSGANVLTF
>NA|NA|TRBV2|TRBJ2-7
TGTGCCAGCAGTGAAGCGAAGACTATCGTCGCCTACGAGCAGTACTTC
CASSEAKTIVAYEQYF